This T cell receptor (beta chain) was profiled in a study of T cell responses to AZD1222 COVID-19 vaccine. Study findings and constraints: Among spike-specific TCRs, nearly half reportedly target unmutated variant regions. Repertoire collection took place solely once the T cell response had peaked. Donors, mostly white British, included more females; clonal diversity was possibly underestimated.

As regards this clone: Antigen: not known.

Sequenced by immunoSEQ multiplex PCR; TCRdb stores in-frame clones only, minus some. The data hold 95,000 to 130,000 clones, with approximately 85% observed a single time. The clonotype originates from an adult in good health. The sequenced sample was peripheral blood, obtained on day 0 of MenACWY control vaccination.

CDR3 nucleotides: TGTGCCAGCTCACCTGGACTAGCGGGGGTCAGCGGGGAGCTGTTTTTT. Amino acids: CASSPGLAGVSGELFF. The chain joins TRBV18 to TRBJ2-2, with 13 bases lining up with TRBD2. Trimming took 3 bases from V and 7 from J; bases not matched to a gene: 5. Per the germline V gene, CDR1 is KGHSH and CDR2 is LQKENI. The CDR3 length is 16 residues.